This TCR beta chain stems from a study of cytomegalovirus exposure and HLA in healthy donors. 60 Vbeta and 13 Jbeta primers were used in PCR. Clones were read by immunoSEQ multiplex PCR, and TCRdb kept only the in-frame ones, dropping some. Here the sample spans hundreds of thousands of clones, approximately 88% being singletons. Only a few counts were recorded for this clone. Its antigen remains unknown. The germline V gene encodes CDR1 MNHNY and CDR2 SVGAGI (reference sequence). The CDR3 covers 14 residues. V was pared by 2 bases and J by 1 base, with 8 bases between. The study, taken as a whole, reports: Association of a missense DCLRE1C variant with TCR beta V- and J-gene trimming was reported in a later analysis.

This chain uses TRBV6-6 with TRBJ1-1, with no clear D. The receptor comes from a boy between 2 and 10 years old in good health and CMV-seronegative. The sequenced sample was PBMCs. The CDR3 loop reads CASSYGHTNTEAFF. CDR3 sequence (DNA): TGTGCCAGCAGTTACGGTCACACGAACACTGAAGCTTTCTTT.